Each of the 22 T cell receptor beta chains below was sequenced from the same sample in a study of T cell changes during pregnancy in multiple sclerosis. TCRdb's table, derived via immunoSEQ multiplex PCR, lists solely in-frame clones and lacks some. The sample consists of about 50,000 clones, 85% to 95% of them appearing once. This material consisted of CD4+ T cells from peripheral blood mononuclear cells, taken in the third trimester of pregnancy. The receptors originated from a female donor with multiple sclerosis, enrolled in a pregnancy study.

This clone is a singleton in its sample. The V call is TRBV9, the J call TRBJ2-1; 10 positions agree with TRBD2. Germline lookup yields CDR1 SGDLS and CDR2 YYNGEE. J gave up 4 bases and V 3 bases, and 13 bases lay outside the gene matches. The CDR3 extends over 18 amino acids. The CDR3 sequence is CASSAAWGGLAAYNEQFF. In DNA, the CDR3 is TGTGCCAGCAGCGCCGCCTGGGGTGGACTAGCGGCGTACAATGAGCAGTTCTTC.

This clone appeared a single time. The rearrangement links TRBV4-1 to TRBJ2-5; D is possibly TRBD2 (6 bases). V was trimmed by 1 base and J by 5 bases, leaving 17 bases between them. Germline CDR1 is MGHRA and CDR2 is YSYEKL. The CDR3 loop spans 16 amino acids. The CDR3 DNA reads as TGCGCCAGCAGCCAAGGTGGTCTAGCGTGGCGGGAGACCCAGTACTTC. Translated: CASSQGGLAWRETQYF.

The chain recombines TRBV7-2 with TRBJ1-3; D may be TRBD1 (6 bases). The CDR3 totals 15 residues. V lost 0 bases to trimming and J lost 5 bases, with 11 bases between them. Germline V lookup: CDR1 SGHTA, CDR2 FQGNSA. CDR3 coding DNA: TGTGCCAGCAGCTTAGCACAGACAGGCAGAAACACCATATATTTT. It is translated as CASSLAQTGRNTIYF. Using reference TRBV7-2 and TRBJ1-3 for the parts outside the CDR3, the full variable domain is GAGVSQSPSNKVTEKGKDVELRCDPISGHTALYWYRQSLGQGLEFLIYFQGNSAPDKSGLPSDRFSAERTGGSVSTLTIQRTQQEDSAVYLCASSLAQTGRNTIYFGEGSWLTVV.

Worth noting for this clone: One end of the junction fails to match germline, which may point to a read error. The rearrangement uses TRBV27 and TRBJ1-4, with D unresolved. The CDR3 runs to 8 residues. Germline CDR1 and CDR2: MNHEY and SMNVEV (reference sequence). CDR3 DNA: TGTGCCCACTACACGGGGATTTTT. This codes for CAHYTGIF.

This sequence joins TRBV4-3 and TRBJ2-5; a weak D match, TRBD2 (6 bases). CDR3 length: 16 amino acids. Trimming removed 0 bases from V and 4 bases from J, with 15 bases in between. Germline assignment: CDR1 LGHNA and CDR2 YSLEER. CDR3 loop: CASSQEGRGSGETQYF. For the CDR3, the DNA is TGCGCCAGCAGCCAAGAAGGGCGGGGCTCAGGAGAGACCCAGTACTTC.

This clone came up once. The rearrangement uses TRBV7-8 and TRBJ1-2, with D possibly TRBD1 on 5 matching bases. This CDR3 spans 14 amino acids. V shed 6 bases and J shed 9 bases, with 20 bases lying between them. Looked up from germline, CDR1 is SGHVS and CDR2 is FQNEAQ. CDR3 protein: CASSLRRGFGSYTF. CDR3 DNA: TGTGCCAGCAGTCTTCGCCGGGGGTTTGGGAGCTACACCTTC.

In this sample, this clone turned up once. V gene TRBV30 combines with J gene TRBJ2-6; no definite D call. CDR3 length: 13 residues. Germline V gene data show CDR1 as GTSNPN and CDR2 as SVGIG (reference sequence). The ends were cut back, 5 bases at V and 4 bases at J, with 9 bases in the middle. Written as DNA, the CDR3 is TGTGCCTGGTCTTTGTCCGGGGCCAACGTCCTGACTTTC. It yields the protein CAWSLSGANVLTF.

The chain carries TRBV6-1 and TRBJ1-3, with D perhaps TRBD1 (6 bases). V shed 6 bases and J shed 6 bases, with 15 bases lying between them. CDR1 MNHNS and CDR2 SASEGT come from the germline V gene. This CDR3 comprises 14 residues. In DNA form, the CDR3 reads TGTGCCAGCAGATGGACAGTCCTTCCAAACACCATATATTTT. Translation: CASRWTVLPNTIYF.

This clone appeared once. This chain joins TRBV9 and TRBJ2-1, with D perhaps matching TRBD2 (6 bases). This CDR3 region has 14 residues. Looked up from germline, CDR1 is SGDLS and CDR2 is YYNGEE. With 3 bases removed from V and 2 bases from J, the gap between germline ends came to 9 bases. CDR3 DNA: TGTGCCAGCAGCGCGGGGGAAACCTACAATGAGCAGTTCTTC. It specifies CASSAGETYNEQFF.

The V and J genes are TRBV7-6 and TRBJ1-2, with 7 bases lining up with TRBD1. V shed 5 bases, J shed 2 bases, and the junction held 8 bases outside the gene matches. CDR3 size: 15 residues. Looked up from germline, CDR1 is SGHVS and CDR2 is FNYEAQ. CDR3 in DNA: TGTGCCAGCAGCCCGAGGACAGGAACAAACTATGGCTACACCTTC. This translates into CASSPRTGTNYGYTF.

The genes are TRBV5-5 and TRBJ1-1; D unclear. Germline assignment: CDR1 SGHKS and CDR2 YYEKEE (reference sequence). The CDR3 spans 14 residues. V lost 4 bases, J lost 1 base, and 11 bases lay in between. Written as DNA, the CDR3 is TGTGCCAGCAGCCTTATGTTGGCGAACACTGAAGCTTTCTTT. Its translation: CASSLMLANTEAFF.

J is TRBJ2-5 and V is TRBV7-6, with 8 nucleotides matching TRBD2. CDR3 size: 16 residues. V lost 0 bases, J lost 5 bases, and 8 bases stayed unmatched. Germline V gives CDR1 SGHVS, CDR2 FNYEAQ. The CDR3 nucleotides are TGTGCCAGCAGCTTAGCCGTGGCGGGGGGCGGTGAGACCCAGTACTTC. Residues: CASSLAVAGGGETQYF.

This clone was observed a single time. V usage is TRBV5-6 and J usage is TRBJ1-5, with TRBD1 matching over 8 bases. Germline loops: CDR1 SGHDT, CDR2 YYEEEE. This CDR3 region has 15 residues. With V trimmed by 4 bases and J by 2 bases, 5 bases remained unmatched. CDR3 DNA: TGTGCCAGCAGCACCAGGGGGCTAGGCAATCAGCCCCAGCATTTT. This translates into CASSTRGLGNQPQHF.

The rearrangement joins TRBV10-2 to TRBJ2-3, with 8 bases identical to TRBD1. V lost 5 bases, J lost 2 bases, and 6 bases stayed unmatched. CDR3 length equals 15 residues. CDR1 is WSHSY and CDR2 is SAAADI in the germline V gene. In DNA, the CDR3 is TGCGCCAGCAGTCCAGGGGGCCACTACACAGATACGCAGTATTTT. As protein: CASSPGGHYTDTQYF.

The J gene is TRBJ2-3, the V gene TRBV5-5; TRBD2 is a possible D gene (5 bases). Trimming removed 4 bases from V and 2 bases from J, with 8 bases in between. The germline V gene encodes CDR1 SGHKS and CDR2 YYEKEE (reference sequence). The CDR3 sequence is 13 residues long. CDR3 sequence (DNA): TGTGCCAGCAGCGCCGGGGACACAGATACGCAGTATTTT. Translated: CASSAGDTDTQYF.

This clone came up a few times. The same CDR3 arises from other DNA sequences in this sample as well. This sequence joins TRBV27 and TRBJ1-6, with TRBD1 matching over 9 bases. From germline, CDR1 is MNHEY and CDR2 SMNVEV (reference sequence). Trimming at V came to 3 bases and at J to 8 bases, leaving 5 bases not matched to a gene. The CDR3 runs to 15 residues. The CDR3 protein is CASSLYRGRDSPLHF. The CDR3 DNA follows: TGTGCCAGCAGTTTGTACAGGGGGCGCGATTCACCCCTCCACTTT.

The chain recombines TRBV5-1 with TRBJ2-1; TRBD2 might be the D (5 bases). Germline values: CDR1 SGHRS, CDR2 YFSETQ. This CDR3 is built from 15 residues. The ends were cut back, 4 bases at V and 4 bases at J, with 15 bases in the middle. CDR3 bases: TGCGCCAGCAGCCCGGAGGCGGTGGCATACAATGAGCAGTTCTTC. This translates into CASSPEAVAYNEQFF.

J is TRBJ1-1 and V is TRBV18, with TRBD1 as a possible D gene (5 bases). CDR3 length equals 15 residues. The germline V gene encodes CDR1 KGHSH and CDR2 LQKENI. V was clipped by 2 bases and J by 3 bases, with 13 bases between them. CDR3 in amino acids: CASSPRAGMDTEAFF. CDR3 DNA: TGTGCCAGCTCACCAAGGGCAGGGATGGACACTGAAGCTTTCTTT. The complete variable domain, with remaining parts taken from reference TRBV18 and TRBJ1-1, reads NAGVMQNPRHLVRRRGQEARLRCSPMKGHSHVYWYRQLPEEGLKFMVYLQKENIIDESGMPKERFSAEFPKEGPSILRIQQVVRGDSAAYFCASSPRAGMDTEAFFGQGTRLTVV.

This clone showed up just once. J is TRBJ2-5 and V is TRBV27; 13 bases align to TRBD2. The DNA end lines up better with TRBJ2-7; the J call may be wrong. In germline, CDR1 is MNHEY, CDR2 SMNVEV (reference sequence). This CDR3 spans 15 amino acids. As DNA, the CDR3 is TGTGCCAGCAGTTTAGGACTAGCGGGGGTCAACGAGCAGTACTTC. Translating gives CASSLGLAGVNEQYF.

The CDR3 protein is CASSESGSGNTIYF. The DNA for the CDR3 is TGTGCCAGCAGTGAATCCGGGTCTGGAAACACCATATATTTT. The chain joins TRBV25-1 to TRBJ1-3, with D unclear. Trimming cost V 1 base and J 1 base, with 5 bases left between them. The CDR3 has 14 residues. In germline, CDR1 is MGHDK, CDR2 SYGVNS.

The sample holds one count of this clone. The chain combines TRBV2 with TRBJ2-5; 9 bases line up with TRBD1. CDR1 and CDR2 from the germline V gene are SNHLY and FYNNEI. The CDR3 totals 15 residues. Unmatched junction bases numbered 3, after V lost 1 base and J lost 3 bases. CDR3 nucleotides: TGTGCCAGCAGTGAAGGGCGGGACAGGGAAGAGACCCAGTACTTC. It encodes CASSEGRDREETQYF.

This sequence joins TRBV5-4 and TRBJ1-2; D not resolved. Per germline, CDR1 SGHNT and CDR2 YYREEE (reference sequence). Between the trimmed V and J ends, which lost 0 bases and 8 bases, there was a span of 8 bases. CDR3 size: 12 residues. This CDR3 reads CASSLEQTGYTF. DNA for the CDR3: TGTGCCAGCAGCTTGGAACAGACGGGCTACACCTTC.